Shown below are 7 T cell receptor beta chains from a single sample sequenced in a study of CD4 and CD8 cells across lung adenocarcinoma regions. TCRdb re-analysed the PCR reads in MiXCR, keeping a single row per CDR3 protein. This table has more than 7,500 distinct CDR3 sequences, roughly 49% appearing once. The sample comprised CD8+ T cells from the margin of a lung tumor. These receptors all come from a female donor with lung adenocarcinoma. The CD4 and CD8 labels of this study may be unreliable.

V is TRBV5-1 and J is TRBJ2-1; TRBD2 agrees at 7 bases. In germline, CDR1 is SGHRS, CDR2 YFSETQ. V shed 0 bases and J 9 bases; nucleotides not matched to a gene: 6. The CDR3 runs 14 residues. The CDR3, as DNA: TGCGCCAGCAGCTTGGAATTGGGGGGGGGTGAGCAGTTCTTC. Translation gives CASSLELGGGEQFF.

Remarks on this clonotype: An end of the junction differs from the germline gene, which may be a read error. The chain links TRBV27 to TRBJ2-3; D possibly corresponds to TRBD1 (6 bases). This CDR3 comprises 17 residues. Germline V gene data show CDR1 as MNHEY and CDR2 as SMNVEV (reference sequence). The CDR3: CASSLGHKGVSTGKQFF. The CDR3 DNA follows: TGTGCCAGCAGTTTGGGACACAAGGGAGTGAGCACAGGGAAGCAGTTTTTT.

Points on this clonotype: At one end, the junction sequence differs from germline, possibly due to a read error. This chain joins TRBV6-1 and TRBJ2-2; 7 nucleotides agree with TRBD1. Germline V gene sequence: CDR1 MNHNS, CDR2 SASEGT. The CDR3 spans 17 residues. The CDR3 here is CASSDPLTGVSTGALYF. CDR3 sequence (DNA): TGTGCCAGCAGTGATCCACTCACAGGGGTCAGCACCGGGGCGCTGTATTTT.

The chain recombines TRBV27 with TRBJ2-5, with D maybe TRBD2 (5 bases). Germline V lookup: CDR1 MNHEY, CDR2 SMNVEV (reference sequence). The CDR3 is made up of 13 amino acids. V was shortened by 8 bases and J by 6 bases, with 16 bases between the two germline ends. The CDR3 coding sequence is TGTGCCAGCGGAGGCCGTGAAGAAAAGACCCAGTACTTC. It translates to CASGGREEKTQYF.

By proportion, this clonotype is medium-sized (0.01 to 0.1%). This chain joins TRBV6-5 and TRBJ2-1; TRBD2 matches 7 bases. In germline, CDR1 is MNHEY, CDR2 SVGAGI. There are 15 residues in the CDR3. V dropped 8 bases and J dropped 2; count of bases not matched to a gene: 9. The CDR3 is CASLAPGGAYNEQFF. DNA of the CDR3: TGTGCCAGCCTGGCACCGGGAGGCGCCTACAATGAGCAGTTCTTC.

This clonotype is labeled as medium-sized. The chain joins TRBV6-5 to TRBJ2-5; 11 bases are shared with TRBD1. The CDR3 sequence is 14 residues long. Germline V lookup: CDR1 MNHEY, CDR2 SVGAGI. The V gene end was trimmed by 3 bases and the J gene end by 5 bases; junction bases not matched to a gene: 2. The CDR3 reads CASSYRTGGETQYF. DNA of the CDR3: TGTGCCAGCAGTTATCGGACAGGGGGCGAGACCCAGTACTTC.

This rearrangement joins TRBV10-3 to TRBJ2-4; 12 positions match TRBD2. With V trimmed by 3 bases and J by 10 bases, 13 bases remained unmatched. CDR3 length equals 17 residues. Germline CDR1 is ENHRY and CDR2 is SYGVKD. CDR3 nucleotide sequence: TGTGCCATCAGTGACCCACTAGCGGGGGGCCCCACAGATATTCAGTACTTC. Translating gives CAISDPLAGGPTDIQYF.